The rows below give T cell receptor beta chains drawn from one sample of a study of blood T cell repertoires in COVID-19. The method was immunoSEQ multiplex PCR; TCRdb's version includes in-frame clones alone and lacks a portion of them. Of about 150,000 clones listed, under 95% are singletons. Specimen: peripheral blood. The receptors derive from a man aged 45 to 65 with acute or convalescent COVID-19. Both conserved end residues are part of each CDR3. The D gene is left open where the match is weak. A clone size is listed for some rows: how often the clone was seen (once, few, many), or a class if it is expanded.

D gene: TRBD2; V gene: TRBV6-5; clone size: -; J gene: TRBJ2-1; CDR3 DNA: TGTGCCAGCGGGGGGGTCTATGAGCAGTTCTTC; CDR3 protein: CASGGVYEQFF
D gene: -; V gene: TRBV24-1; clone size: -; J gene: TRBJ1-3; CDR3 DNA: TGTGCCACCAGTGACCCACAGGGCGAGCTCTCTGGAAACACCATATATTTT; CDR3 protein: CATSDPQGELSGNTIYF
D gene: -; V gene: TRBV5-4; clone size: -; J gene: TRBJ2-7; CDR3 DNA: TGTGCCAGCAGCTTGGAAGGGGGGGCCAGCTACGAGCAGTACTTC; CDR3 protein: CASSLEGGASYEQYF
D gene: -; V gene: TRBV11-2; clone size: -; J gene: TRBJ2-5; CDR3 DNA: TGTGCCAGCAGCTTAGAGGCCGGGAGCCGCGGGACCCAGTACTTC; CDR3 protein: CASSLEAGSRGTQYF
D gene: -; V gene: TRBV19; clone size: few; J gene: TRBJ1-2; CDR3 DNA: TGTGCCAGTACCTCCGACCCAAGAGGGGGCTACACCTTC; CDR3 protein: CASTSDPRGGYTF
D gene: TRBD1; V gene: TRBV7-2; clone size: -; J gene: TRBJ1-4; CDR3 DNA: TGTGCCAGCAGCTTAGCGCTACTCGGACAGGGCGGCGAAAAACTGTTTTTT; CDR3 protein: CASSLALLGQGGEKLFF
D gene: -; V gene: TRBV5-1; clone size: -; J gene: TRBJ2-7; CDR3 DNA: TGCGCCAGCACCCAGGGGACTACGGTCTACGAGCAGTACTTC; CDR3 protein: CASTQGTTVYEQYF
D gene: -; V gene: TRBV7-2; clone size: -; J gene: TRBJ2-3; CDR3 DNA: TGTGCCAGCAGCAAGGGACACAGCACAGATACGCAGTATTTT; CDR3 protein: CASSKGHSTDTQYF
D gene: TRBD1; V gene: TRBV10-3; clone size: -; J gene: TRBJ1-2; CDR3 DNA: TGTGCCATCAGTGAGCTGGACAGGGGGTCGAATGGCTACACCTTC; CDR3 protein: CAISELDRGSNGYTF
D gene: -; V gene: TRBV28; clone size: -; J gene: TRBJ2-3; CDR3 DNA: TGTGCCAGCAGCCCCGGCCCGGGGACAGATACGCAGTATTTT; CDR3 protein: CASSPGPGTDTQYF
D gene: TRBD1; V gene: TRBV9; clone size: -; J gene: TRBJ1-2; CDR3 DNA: TGTGCCAGCAGCGATAAGGGACAGGGTGGGTATGGCTACACCTTC; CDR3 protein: CASSDKGQGGYGYTF
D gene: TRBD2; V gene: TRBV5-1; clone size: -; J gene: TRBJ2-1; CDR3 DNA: TGCGCCAGCAGCTTCGGACTAGCGGGAGGGAGGAATGAGCAGTTCTTC; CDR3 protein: CASSFGLAGGRNEQFF
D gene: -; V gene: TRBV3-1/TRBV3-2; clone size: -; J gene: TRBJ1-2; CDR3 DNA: TGTGCCAGCAGCCCATTAGATGTGAGGGAGGATGGCTACACCTTC; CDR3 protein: CASSPLDVREDGYTF
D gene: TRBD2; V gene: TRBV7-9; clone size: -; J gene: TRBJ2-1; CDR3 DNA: TGTGCCAGCAGCCTCCTTGGGACTAGCGGGAAAAATGAGCAGTTCTTC; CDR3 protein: CASSLLGTSGKNEQFF
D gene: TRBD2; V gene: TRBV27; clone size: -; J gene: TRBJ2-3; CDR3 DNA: TGTGCCAGCAGTTTACCTTGGACTAGCGGGAGTGATGGGCCAGATACGCAGTATTTT; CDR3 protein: CASSLPWTSGSDGPDTQYF
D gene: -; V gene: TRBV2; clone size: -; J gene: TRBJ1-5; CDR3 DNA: TGTGCCAGCAGTGAACGCACAAGCAATCAGCCCCAGCATTTT; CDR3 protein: CASSERTSNQPQHF
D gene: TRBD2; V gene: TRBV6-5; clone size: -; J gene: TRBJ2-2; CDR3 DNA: TGTGCCAGCAGTCGGACTAGCGGGGCCACCGGGGAGCTGTTTTTT; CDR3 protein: CASSRTSGATGELFF
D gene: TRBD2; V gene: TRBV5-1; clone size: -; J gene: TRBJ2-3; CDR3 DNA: TGCGCCAGCAGTTCTAGCGGGACGTCAGATACGCAGTATTTT; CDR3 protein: CASSSSGTSDTQYF
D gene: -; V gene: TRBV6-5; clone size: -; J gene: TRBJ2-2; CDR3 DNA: TGTGCCAGCAGTTACTCGTATCTAGTAGGCGCCGGGGAGCTGTTTTTT; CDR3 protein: CASSYSYLVGAGELFF
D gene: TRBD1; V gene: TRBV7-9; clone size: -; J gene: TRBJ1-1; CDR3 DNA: TGTGCCAACGTGGGACAGGGGAACACTGAAGCTTTCTTT; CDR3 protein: CANVGQGNTEAFF
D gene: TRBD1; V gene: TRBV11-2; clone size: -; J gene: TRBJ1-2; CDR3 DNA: TGTGCCAGCAGCAGAGAAAGGGGACAGGGGGCCTTTGGCTACACCTTC; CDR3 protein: CASSRERGQGAFGYTF
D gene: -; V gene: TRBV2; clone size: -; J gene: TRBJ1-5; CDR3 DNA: TGTGCCAGCAGTGAAGCAGGGGGTAGCAATCAGCCCCAGCATTTT; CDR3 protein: CASSEAGGSNQPQHF
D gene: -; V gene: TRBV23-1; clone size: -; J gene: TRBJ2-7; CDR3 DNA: TGCGCCAGCAGCAAAACAGGCTACGAGCAGTACTTC; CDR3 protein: CASSKTGYEQYF
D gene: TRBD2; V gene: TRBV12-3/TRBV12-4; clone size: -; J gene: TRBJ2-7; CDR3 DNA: TGTGCCAGCAGCCGACTAGCGAACGAGCAGTACTTC; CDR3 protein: CASSRLANEQYF